This T cell receptor (beta chain) was found in a study of molecular identifiers for immune sequencing clone quantification. TCRdb re-called the PCR reads through MiXCR, storing one row per CDR3 protein. In the table there are about 320,000 distinct CDR3 sequences, 20% to 25% of which are singletons. Germline CDR1 and CDR2: SGHDN and FVKESK. Deletions cut 6 bases from V and 4 bases from J, with 21 bases between. CDR3 size: 16 residues. This clonotype was detected many times. This clonotype was obtained from a human donor in good health. Some libraries in this study had Jurkat cell RNA spiked in. The sequenced sample was naive CD8+ T cells from blood, with Jurkat cell RNA spiked in. Subset here: FACS-sorted CD8+CD4-CCR7+CD45RA+ naive T cells. The chain carries TRBV14 and TRBJ2-5, with D unresolved. Written as DNA, the CDR3 is TGTGCCAGCAGTCAGATTAGAATTTCTCGGAGAGAGACCCAGTACTTC. Translating it yields CASSQIRISRRETQYF.